This T cell receptor beta chain was sequenced in a study of CD8 T cells in ankylosing spondylitis. This CDR3 has 13 residues. Germline V gene lookup returns CDR1 SNHLY and CDR2 FYNNEI. Trimming pared 5 bases from V and 3 bases from J, leaving 10 bases between. This clonotype has only a few counts. Its antigen is undetermined. Overall study findings and caveats: Prior work had noted some motif variants in reactive arthritis blood and synovial fluid. Significant enrichment of disease-linked clones was reported in matched ankylosing spondylitis synovial fluid. About eight highly homologous variants made up a TCR beta motif that seemed to typify ankylosing spondylitis blood.

Libraries for TCR beta were made by quantitative 5'-RACE with molecular barcodes. Each CDR3 protein gets one entry after TCRdb re-called the 5' RACE reads with MiXCR. The sample records hundreds of thousands of distinct CDR3 sequences, 12% being singletons. The chain uses TRBV2 and TRBJ1-1, with unresolved D. The specimen was blood, either unsorted or a sorted T cell fraction (not recorded which). The TCR was taken from a male donor with ankylosing spondylitis. CDR3 nucleotide sequence: TGTGCCAGCAGTACGAACGGATACACTGAAGCTTTCTTT. It codes for CASSTNGYTEAFF. Together with reference TRBV2 and TRBJ1-1, the CDR3 gives the full variable domain: EPEVTQTPSHQVTQMGQEVILRCVPISNHLYFYWYRQILGQKVEFLVSFYNNEISEKSEIFDDQFSVERPDGSNFTLKIRSTKLEDSAMYFCASSTNGYTEAFFGQGTRLTVV.